Sequencing of this TCR beta chain was carried out in a study of human T cells and chemical hapten exposure. This clonotype was recorded many times. The sample's time point: patch test 1, 2 weeks after DPC sensitization. This sample's treatment: therapeutic diphenylcyclopropenone sensitization with weekly scalp DPC. V was shortened by 8 bases and J by 1 base, with 12 bases between the two germline ends. The CDR3 length is 14 residues. TCRdb used MiXCR to reprocess the RACE reads, holding one entry per CDR3 protein. The sample has 75,000 to 100,000 distinct CDR3 sequences, around 11% seen once. The sequenced sample was whole blood, obtained in connection with sensitization to the hapten diphenylcyclopropenone (DPC). The receptor was derived from a woman in her sixties with alopecia areata. Some clones in this sample may be carry-over from other donors' samples. This rearrangement joins TRBV12-3 or TRBV12-4 to TRBJ1-5; TRBD1 is a possible D gene (6 bases). The CDR3: CASRTTGSNQPQHF. The CDR3 DNA follows: TGTGCCAGCCGGACGACAGGCAGCAATCAGCCCCAGCATTTT.